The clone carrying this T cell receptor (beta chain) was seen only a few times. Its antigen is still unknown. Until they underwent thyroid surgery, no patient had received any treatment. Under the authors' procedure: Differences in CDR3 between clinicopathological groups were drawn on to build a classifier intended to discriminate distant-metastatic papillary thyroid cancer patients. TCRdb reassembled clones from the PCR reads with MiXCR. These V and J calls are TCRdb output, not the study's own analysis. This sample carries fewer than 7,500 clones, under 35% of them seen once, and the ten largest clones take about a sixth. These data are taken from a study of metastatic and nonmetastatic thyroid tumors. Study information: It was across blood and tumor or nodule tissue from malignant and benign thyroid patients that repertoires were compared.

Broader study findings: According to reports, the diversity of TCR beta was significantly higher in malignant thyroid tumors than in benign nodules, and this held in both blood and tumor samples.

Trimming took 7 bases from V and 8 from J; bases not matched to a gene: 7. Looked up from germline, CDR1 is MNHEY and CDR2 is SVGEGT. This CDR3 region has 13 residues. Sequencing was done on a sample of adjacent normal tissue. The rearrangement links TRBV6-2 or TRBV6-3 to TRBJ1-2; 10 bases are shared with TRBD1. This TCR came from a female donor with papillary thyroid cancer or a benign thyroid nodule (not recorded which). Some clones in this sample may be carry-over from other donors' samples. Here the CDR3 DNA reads TGTGCCAGCAACCCCGGGACAGGGGTCGGCTACACCTTC. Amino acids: CASNPGTGVGYTF.